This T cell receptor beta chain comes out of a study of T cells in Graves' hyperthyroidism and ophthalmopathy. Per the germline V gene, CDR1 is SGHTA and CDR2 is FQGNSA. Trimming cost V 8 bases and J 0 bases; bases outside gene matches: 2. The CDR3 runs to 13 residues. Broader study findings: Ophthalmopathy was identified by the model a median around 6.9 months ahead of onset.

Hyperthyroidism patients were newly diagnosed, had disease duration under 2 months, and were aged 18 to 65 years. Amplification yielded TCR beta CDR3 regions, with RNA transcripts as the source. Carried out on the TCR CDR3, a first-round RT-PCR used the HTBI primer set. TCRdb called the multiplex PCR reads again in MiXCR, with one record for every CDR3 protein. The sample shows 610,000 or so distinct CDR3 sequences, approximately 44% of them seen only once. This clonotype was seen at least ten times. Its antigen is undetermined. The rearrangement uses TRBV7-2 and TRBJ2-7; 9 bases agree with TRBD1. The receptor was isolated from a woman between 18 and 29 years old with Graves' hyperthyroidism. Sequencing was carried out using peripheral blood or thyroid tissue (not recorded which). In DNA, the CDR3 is TGTGCCAGCCGGACAGGGGCCTCCTACGAGCAGTACTTC. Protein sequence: CASRTGASYEQYF.